A selection of T cell receptor beta chains follows, all from one sample in a study of glioma-infiltrating T cells. MiXCR, applied by TCRdb to the multiplex PCR reads, yields one record per CDR3 protein. The sample has over 3,000 distinct CDR3 sequences, more than 40% seen once; the top ten hold 48%. The sample consisted of glioma tissue, nonneoplastic brain tissue, or PBMCs (not recorded which). The origin of the receptors is a human donor with low-grade glioma or glioblastoma, undergoing nonglioma brain surgery, or in good health (not recorded which). The CDR3 runs from the conserved cysteine through the conserved F or W. D genes are given only for firm matches. Size values are once, few and many counts, or a class for expanded clones, and some rows have none.

V gene: TRBV19; D gene: NA; clone size: NA; J gene: TRBJ1-5; CDR3 length: 13; CDR3 protein: CASSGQRDHPQHF; CDR3 DNA: TGTGCCAGTAGCGGACAGAGGGATCATCCCCAGCATTTT
V gene: TRBV6-5; D gene: TRBD1; clone size: NA; J gene: TRBJ2-5; CDR3 length: 16; CDR3 protein: CASSYAGTGRQETQYF; CDR3 DNA: TGTGCCAGCAGTTACGCCGGGACAGGGCGCCAAGAGACCCAGTACTTC
V gene: TRBV11-2; D gene: NA; clone size: NA; J gene: TRBJ2-2; CDR3 length: 12; CDR3 protein: CASSGGSGELFF; CDR3 DNA: TGTGCCAGCAGCGGGGGGTCCGGGGAGCTGTTTTTT
V gene: TRBV6-1; D gene: TRBD2; clone size: NA; J gene: TRBJ2-3; CDR3 length: 14; CDR3 protein: CAISELADYNEQYF; CDR3 DNA: TGTGCCATCAGCGAACTAGCGGACTACAATGAGCAGTATTTT
V gene: TRBV30; D gene: NA; clone size: few; J gene: TRBJ1-1; CDR3 length: 17; CDR3 protein: CAWSHRTYQRENTEAFF; CDR3 DNA: TGTGCCTGGAGTCACAGGACGTACCAACGAGAGAACACTGAAGCTTTCTTT
V gene: TRBV7-2; D gene: NA; clone size: few; J gene: TRBJ1-5; CDR3 length: 14; CDR3 protein: CARSFASLNQPQPF; CDR3 DNA: TGTGCCCGCAGCTTCGCGAGTTTAAATCAGCCCCAGCCTTTT
V gene: TRBV7-8; D gene: TRBD1; clone size: medium-sized; J gene: TRBJ2-3; CDR3 length: 15; CDR3 protein: CASSPGQAITDTQYF; CDR3 DNA: TGTGCCAGCAGCCCCGGACAGGCAATCACAGATACGCAGTATTTT
V gene: TRBV13; D gene: NA; clone size: many; J gene: TRBJ1-3; CDR3 length: 16; CDR3 protein: CASSQGSSLSGNTIYF; CDR3 DNA: TGTGCCAGCAGCCAAGGGTCCAGCCTCTCTGGAAACACCATATATTTT
V gene: TRBV2; D gene: NA; clone size: many; J gene: TRBJ1-2; CDR3 length: 10; CDR3 protein: CASNQQGYTF; CDR3 DNA: TGTGCCAGCAATCAACAGGGCTACACCTTC
V gene: TRBV6-1; D gene: TRBD2; clone size: NA; J gene: TRBJ2-1; CDR3 length: 15; CDR3 protein: CASMTGTSENDEQFF; CDR3 DNA: TGTGCCAGCATGACCGGGACTAGCGAGAATGATGAGCAGTTCTTC
V gene: TRBV5-4; D gene: NA; clone size: many; J gene: TRBJ2-3; CDR3 length: 13; CDR3 protein: CASSLDSTDTQYF; CDR3 DNA: TGTGCCAGCAGCTTAGACAGCACAGATACGCAGTATTTT
V gene: TRBV10-2; D gene: NA; clone size: many; J gene: TRBJ2-1; CDR3 length: 16; CDR3 protein: CASSGGGTTMFNEQFF; CDR3 DNA: TGCGCCAGCAGTGGGGGCGGGACCACCATGTTCAATGAGCAGTTCTTC
V gene: TRBV9; D gene: TRBD2; clone size: many; J gene: TRBJ2-5; CDR3 length: 16; CDR3 protein: CASSVGVAGPQETQYF; CDR3 DNA: TGTGCCAGCAGCGTAGGGGTAGCGGGACCGCAAGAGACCCAGTACTTC
V gene: TRBV27; D gene: NA; clone size: medium-sized; J gene: TRBJ1-1; CDR3 length: 17; CDR3 protein: CASSLTSFQGGNTEAFF; CDR3 DNA: TGTGCCAGCAGTTTAACCTCGTTTCAGGGAGGGAACACTGAAGCTTTCTTT
V gene: TRBV6-1; D gene: TRBD1; clone size: NA; J gene: TRBJ1-4; CDR3 length: 18; CDR3 protein: CASSEAGTGTVANEKLFF; CDR3 DNA: TGTGCCAGCAGTGAAGCAGGGACGGGGACAGTGGCTAATGAAAAACTGTTTTTT
V gene: TRBV24-1; D gene: TRBD1; clone size: NA; J gene: TRBJ1-5; CDR3 length: 12; CDR3 protein: CDPRTGDQPQHF; CDR3 DNA: TGTGACCCCCGCACAGGGGACCAGCCCCAGCACTTT
V gene: TRBV7-9; D gene: TRBD2; clone size: many; J gene: TRBJ2-5; CDR3 length: 18; CDR3 protein: CASSLGIRTSGSGETQYF; CDR3 DNA: TGTGCCAGCAGCTTAGGAATCAGGACTAGCGGGAGCGGGGAGACCCAGTACTTC
V gene: TRBV20-1; D gene: TRBD2; clone size: large; J gene: TRBJ2-1; CDR3 length: 14; CDR3 protein: CSATTSGVKNEQFF; CDR3 DNA: TGCAGTGCTACGACTAGCGGGGTAAAGAATGAGCAGTTCTTC
V gene: TRBV27; D gene: NA; clone size: NA; J gene: TRBJ2-7; CDR3 length: 14; CDR3 protein: CASRPFAGQYEQYF; CDR3 DNA: TGTGCCAGCAGGCCCTTTGCAGGACAATACGAGCAGTACTTC
V gene: TRBV20-1; D gene: NA; clone size: medium-sized; J gene: TRBJ2-7; CDR3 length: 14; CDR3 protein: CSARGPGLGYEQYF; CDR3 DNA: TGCAGTGCTAGGGGCCCGGGACTGGGGTACGAGCAGTACTTC
V gene: TRBV11-2; D gene: NA; clone size: many; J gene: TRBJ2-7; CDR3 length: 13; CDR3 protein: CASSHGRANEQYF; CDR3 DNA: TGTGCCAGCAGCCACGGACGAGCAAACGAGCAGTACTTC
V gene: TRBV13; D gene: NA; clone size: many; J gene: TRBJ1-6; CDR3 length: 13; CDR3 protein: CASSLRQNSPLHF; CDR3 DNA: TGTGCCAGCAGCCTCAGACAGAATTCACCCCTCCACTTT
V gene: TRBV20-1; D gene: TRBD1; clone size: medium-sized; J gene: TRBJ1-1; CDR3 length: 16; CDR3 protein: CSATTPRGRENTEAFF; CDR3 DNA: TGCAGTGCTACCACCCCGAGGGGGCGAGAGAACACTGAAGCTTTCTTT
V gene: TRBV20-1; D gene: NA; clone size: medium-sized; J gene: TRBJ2-5; CDR3 length: 12; CDR3 protein: CSAWDTEETQYF; CDR3 DNA: TGCAGTGCCTGGGACACTGAAGAGACCCAGTACTTC
V gene: TRBV6-2/TRBV6-3; D gene: NA; clone size: NA; J gene: TRBJ2-1; CDR3 length: 14; CDR3 protein: CASNRDLTYNEQFF; CDR3 DNA: TGTGCCAGCAACCGGGACCTGACCTACAATGAGCAGTTCTTC
V gene: TRBV7-8; D gene: NA; clone size: medium-sized; J gene: TRBJ1-4; CDR3 length: 14; CDR3 protein: CASSLVRDREKLFF; CDR3 DNA: TGTGCCAGCAGCTTAGTCAGGGACCGTGAAAAACTGTTTTTT
V gene: TRBV6-2/TRBV6-3; D gene: TRBD2; clone size: NA; J gene: TRBJ2-7; CDR3 length: 14; CDR3 protein: CASSPEREGNEQYF; CDR3 DNA: TGTGCCAGCAGCCCTGAGCGGGAGGGAAACGAGCAGTACTTC
V gene: TRBV14; D gene: TRBD1; clone size: many; J gene: TRBJ1-1; CDR3 length: 15; CDR3 protein: CASSQGGQGDTEAFF; CDR3 DNA: TGTGCCAGCAGCCAAGGGGGACAGGGGGACACTGAAGCTTTCTTT
V gene: TRBV7-2; D gene: NA; clone size: NA; J gene: TRBJ2-1; CDR3 length: 12; CDR3 protein: CASSEAGGVKQF; CDR3 DNA: TGTGCCAGCAGCGAAGCTGGAGGGGTTAAGCAGTTC
V gene: TRBV2; D gene: NA; clone size: many; J gene: TRBJ2-4; CDR3 length: 14; CDR3 protein: CASSPGSYRNIQYF; CDR3 DNA: TGTGCCAGCAGTCCAGGGTCTTACCGAAACATTCAGTACTTC
V gene: TRBV5-5; D gene: NA; clone size: NA; J gene: TRBJ2-7; CDR3 length: 13; CDR3 protein: CASSLAPSDELYF; CDR3 DNA: TGTGCCAGCAGCTTGGCACCCTCGGACGAGCTGTACTTC
V gene: TRBV27; D gene: NA; clone size: medium-sized; J gene: TRBJ2-2; CDR3 length: 16; CDR3 protein: CASSLRLTSNTGELFF; CDR3 DNA: TGTGCCAGCAGTTTACGTCTCACCTCGAACACCGGGGAGCTGTTTTTT
V gene: TRBV24-1; D gene: NA; clone size: medium-sized; J gene: TRBJ1-2; CDR3 length: 16; CDR3 protein: CATSQLRERRGYGYTF; CDR3 DNA: TGTGCCACCAGTCAGCTCCGGGAGCGCCGGGGGTATGGCTACACCTTC
V gene: TRBV5-1; D gene: TRBD2; clone size: NA; J gene: TRBJ2-1; CDR3 length: 14; CDR3 protein: CASSLTSGTYEQFF; CDR3 DNA: TGCGCCAGCAGCCTTACTAGCGGGACGTATGAGCAGTTCTTC
V gene: TRBV5-5; D gene: TRBD2; clone size: many; J gene: TRBJ2-1; CDR3 length: 13; CDR3 protein: CASRVTSGGQPVF; CDR3 DNA: TGTGCCAGCAGAGTGACTAGCGGGGGACAACCGGTTTTC
V gene: TRBV2; D gene: NA; clone size: many; J gene: TRBJ2-3; CDR3 length: 15; CDR3 protein: CASSAEQLSTDTQYF; CDR3 DNA: TGTGCCAGCAGTGCTGAACAGCTGAGCACAGATACGCAGTATTTT